These 10 T cell receptor beta chains came from one sample sequenced in a study of yellow fever vaccine responses in identical twins. TCRdb recomputed calls from the RT-PCR reads with MiXCR, one row per CDR3 protein. The data contain roughly 18,000 distinct CDR3 sequences, approximately 63% of them singletons. Sequencing was performed on T cells from blood (PBMCs), unsorted or a sorted subset (not recorded which), taken before or after yellow fever vaccination (not recorded which). The receptors originated from a woman aged 18-29 years who received the yellow fever vaccine.

Only a few counts were recorded for this clonotype. V and J are TRBV27 and TRBJ2-1; TRBD2 might be the D (6 bases). CDR3 size: 14 residues. Germline V gene data show CDR1 as MNHEY and CDR2 as SMNVEV (reference sequence). Trimming shortened V by 6 bases and J by 6 bases, and 15 bases separated the two germline ends. CDR3 in amino acids: CASRLEWDSNEQFF. CDR3 bases: TGTGCCAGCAGACTAGAGTGGGACTCCAATGAGCAGTTCTTC.

This clonotype was seen a single time. The chain joins TRBV20-1 to TRBJ2-4; D not resolved. The CDR3 loop spans 12 amino acids. V lost 3 bases, J lost 5 bases, and 8 bases lay in between. In germline, CDR1 is DFQATT, CDR2 SNEGSKA (reference sequence). CDR3 amino acids: CSAREFQNIQYF. Here the CDR3 DNA reads TGCAGTGCTAGGGAGTTCCAAAACATTCAGTACTTC.

CDR3 nucleotides: TGTGCCAGCAGCGCAACAGGGTCGAACACCGGGGAGCTGTTTTTT. It yields the protein CASSATGSNTGELFF. The rearrangement joins TRBV11-3 to TRBJ2-2; possibly TRBD1 for D (6 bases). This CDR3 region has 15 residues. V was pared by 5 bases and J by 0 bases, with 10 bases between. Looked up from germline, CDR1 is SGHNT and CDR2 is YENEEA.

CDR3 sequence (DNA): TGCAGTGCTAGAGATGGCGGGCAGCAAGAGACCCAGTACTTC. This codes for CSARDGGQQETQYF. The chain uses TRBV20-1 and TRBJ2-5; perhaps TRBD2 as D (5 bases). V was shortened by 0 bases and J by 2 bases, with 10 bases between the two germline ends. This CDR3 region has 14 residues. CDR1 and CDR2 (germline): DFQATT, SNEGSKA (reference sequence).

This clonotype came up a few times. The chain is built from TRBV2 and TRBJ1-1; D remains unclear. This CDR3 region has 14 residues. Germline lookup yields CDR1 SNHLY and CDR2 FYNNEI. V lost 6 bases to trimming and J lost 4 bases, with 15 bases between them. CDR3 in amino acids: CASSGRALRTEAFF. The CDR3 DNA is TGTGCCAGCAGCGGCCGAGCCCTACGCACTGAAGCTTTCTTT.

The CDR3 loop is CASSLAESSYNEQFF. CDR3 nucleotides: TGCGCCAGCAGCTTGGCGGAGAGCTCCTACAATGAGCAGTTCTTC. The J gene is TRBJ2-1, the V gene TRBV5-1; unclear D gene. Germline values: CDR1 SGHRS, CDR2 YFSETQ. The V end lost 0 bases, the J end lost 0 bases, and 7 bases lay between the germline ends. The CDR3 is 15 residues long.

V and J are TRBV28 and TRBJ1-5; 7 bases match TRBD1. The junction had 10 bases not matched to a gene; V was cut back by 6 bases and J by 5 bases. This CDR3 has 15 amino acids. Germline-derived CDR1 and CDR2 are MDHEN and SYDVKM. CDR3 sequence (DNA): TGTGCCAGCAGAGGACAGGTCGGAATCGATCAGCCCCAGCATTTT. Translation: CASRGQVGIDQPQHF.

CDR3 residues: CASRPTGGFYGYTF. The CDR3 DNA reads as TGTGCCAGCAGGCCGACAGGGGGTTTCTATGGCTACACCTTC. V and J are TRBV28 and TRBJ1-2; 9 bases are a match to TRBD1. With 6 bases clipped from V and 4 bases from J, the junction kept 6 bases outside the gene matches. CDR1 and CDR2 (germline): MDHEN, SYDVKM. This CDR3 region has 14 residues.

The rearrangement joins TRBV29-1 to TRBJ2-7; D unresolved. The CDR3 covers 9 residues. The V end was cut by 5 bases, the J end by 4 bases, with 3 bases between. CDR1 and CDR2 from the germline V gene are SQVTM and ANQGSEA. The chain's CDR3 is CSVSYEQYV. The CDR3 region has the DNA TGCAGCGTTTCATACGAGCAGTACGTC.

The rearrangement uses TRBV7-9 and TRBJ2-3; D may be TRBD1 or TRBD2 (5 bases each). The CDR3 length is 13 residues. V lost 11 bases and J lost 2, with 14 bases in between. Germline lookup yields CDR1 SEHNR and CDR2 FQNEAQ (reference sequence). Here the CDR3 DNA reads TGTGCCCGCGAGGGGCCTAACACAGATACGCAGTATTTT. Amino acid sequence: CAREGPNTDTQYF.